The 10 T cell receptor beta chains below were found in one sample sequenced in a study of cytomegalovirus exposure and HLA in healthy donors. PCR used 60 Vbeta primers and 13 Jbeta primers. The repertoire was sequenced with immunoSEQ multiplex PCR; TCRdb's copy has only in-frame clones and lacks some. The sample shows 150,000 to 200,000 clones, 81% of them seen only once. Sequenced: PBMCs. Receptor source: a man between 50 and 59 years old in good health and CMV-seropositive.

The chain recombines TRBV10-2 with TRBJ1-4; 8 bases are shared with TRBD1. The CDR3 contains 14 residues. CDR1 is WSHSY, CDR2 SAAADI, per germline. V trimming: 8 bases; J trimming: 7 bases; junction bases outside the gene matches: 9. CDR3 in DNA: TGCGCCAGCTGGGGGGGAACAGGGGGTGAAAAACTGTTTTTT. Amino acid sequence: CASWGGTGGEKLFF.

This clone was seen a few times. This chain connects TRBV5-1 to TRBJ2-2; 9 bases map to TRBD1. After removal of 7 bases from V and 5 bases from J, the junction contained 9 bases not matched to a gene. CDR1 and CDR2 from the germline V gene are SGHRS and YFSETQ. This CDR3 has 15 amino acids. This chain's CDR3 is CASGSGQGNTGELFF. DNA for the CDR3: TGCGCCAGCGGATCAGGACAGGGGAATACCGGGGAGCTGTTTTTT.

Of note for this clone: The sample carries other DNA sequences with the same CDR3. This chain links TRBV7-9 with TRBJ1-1, with D perhaps TRBD1 (5 bases). V lost 4 bases and J lost 1, with 7 bases in between. Germline CDR1 reads SEHNR; CDR2 reads FQNEAQ (reference sequence). The length of the CDR3 is 13 residues. The CDR3 sequence is CASSSQGNTEAFF. The CDR3, as DNA: TGTGCCAGCAGCTCCCAGGGGAACACTGAAGCTTTCTTT.

This chain links TRBV5-8 with TRBJ1-1; D is possibly TRBD1 (6 bases). Trimming shortened V by 10 bases and J by 1 base, and 11 bases separated the two germline ends. CDR3 length: 12 residues. Germline V lookup: CDR1 SGHTS, CDR2 YDEGEE. CDR3 DNA: TGTGCCCAGGGGCGCACGAACACTGAAGCTTTCTTT. Amino acids: CAQGRTNTEAFF.

The V call is TRBV19, the J call TRBJ1-2, with 7 bases lining up with TRBD1. The CDR3 has 13 amino acids. V trimming: 7 bases; J trimming: 8 bases; junction bases outside the gene matches: 10. CDR1 and CDR2 from the germline V gene are LNHDA and SQIVND (reference sequence). The CDR3 coding sequence is TGTGCCAGTACCGAACAGGGGATAGGCGGCTACACCTTC. Translating it yields CASTEQGIGGYTF.

This sequence joins TRBV7-3 and TRBJ2-1, with TRBD2 matching over 7 bases. CDR3 size: 17 residues. V trimming: 2 bases; J trimming: 3 bases; junction bases outside the gene matches: 10. Germline CDR1 and CDR2: SGHTA and FQGTGA. This chain's CDR3 is CASSLGSGSGHYNEQFF. CDR3 in DNA: TGTGCCAGCAGCTTAGGATCAGGTAGCGGGCACTACAATGAGCAGTTCTTC.

The V call is TRBV7-9, the J call TRBJ2-3, with D uncertain. There are 14 residues in the CDR3. Germline assignment: CDR1 SEHNR and CDR2 FQNEAQ (reference sequence). The V gene lost 1 base and the J gene lost 2 bases, with 7 bases spanning the gap. CDR3 sequence reads: CASSLGATTDTQYF. The CDR3 nucleotides are TGTGCCAGCAGCTTAGGAGCTACCACAGATACGCAGTATTTT.

The chain recombines TRBV28 with TRBJ2-7; TRBD1 matches 10 bases. The CDR3 length is 16 residues. V shed 7 bases, J shed 5 bases, and the junction held 14 bases outside the gene matches. Germline assignment: CDR1 MDHEN and CDR2 SYDVKM. The chain's CDR3 is CASTTTPGQGIHEQYF. The CDR3 region has the DNA TGTGCCAGCACCACGACGCCGGGACAGGGGATCCACGAGCAGTACTTC.

This rearrangement joins TRBV19 to TRBJ1-5; maybe TRBD1 (6 bases). The germline CDR1 and CDR2 sequences are LNHDA and SQIVND (reference sequence). The V and J ends lost 8 bases and 0 bases respectively, with 17 bases between them. The CDR3 has 16 amino acids. The CDR3 coding sequence is TGTGCCAGTGATCGGAGGGGGACTAATAGCAATCAGCCCCAGCATTTT. Translated, it gives CASDRRGTNSNQPQHF.

This clone was observed a handful of times. The rearrangement links TRBV6-5 to TRBJ1-1; TRBD1 matches 7 bases. Trimming took 2 bases from V and 11 from J; bases not matched to a gene: 5. The CDR3 spans 12 residues. In germline, CDR1 is MNHEY, CDR2 SVGAGI. The CDR3 spells CASSYMGQRAFF. The CDR3 nucleotides are TGTGCCAGCAGTTACATGGGACAGAGGGCTTTCTTT.